Following are 9 T cell receptor beta chains from one sample sequenced in a study of cytomegalovirus exposure and HLA in healthy donors. Using immunoSEQ multiplex PCR, the repertoire was profiled, and TCRdb retains in-frame clones only, with some absent. Among more than 50,000 clones listed, just under 95% were seen once. The specimen sequenced was PBMCs. The receptors were sampled from a man aged 18 to 29 in good health and CMV-seronegative.

The chain combines TRBV29-1 with TRBJ1-3; D is ambiguous. The CDR3 spans 13 residues. The V end lost 2 bases, the J end lost 4 bases, and 9 bases lay between the germline ends. The germline V gene has CDR1 SQVTM and CDR2 ANQGSEA. In DNA form, the CDR3 reads TGCAGCGTTGAATCAGGCAGGGGAAACACCATATATTTT. Amino acid sequence: CSVESGRGNTIYF.

The table lists this clone with a count of one. V usage is TRBV7-9 and J usage is TRBJ2-3; 7 nucleotides align to TRBD2. CDR1 is SEHNR, CDR2 FQNEAQ, per germline (reference sequence). V gave up 5 bases and J gave up 2 bases; unmatched junction bases: 7. This CDR3 has 15 residues. DNA of the CDR3: TGTGCCAGCAGCCTTGCTAGCGGACCCACAGATACGCAGTATTTT. It specifies CASSLASGPTDTQYF.

This clone was seen only once. This chain joins TRBV28 and TRBJ1-1, with D maybe TRBD1 (5 bases). From germline, CDR1 is MDHEN and CDR2 SYDVKM. Trimming took off 5 bases at V and 3 bases at J, with 10 bases between the two ends. This CDR3 has 13 amino acids. The CDR3 nucleotides are TGTGCCAGCAGTCCCCCACAGGACACTGAAGCTTTCTTT. Amino acids: CASSPPQDTEAFF.

The rearrangement links TRBV2 to TRBJ2-1; TRBD2 matches at 11 bases. J was trimmed by 3 bases and V by 6 bases; bases with no gene match: 4. The germline CDR1 and CDR2 sequences are SNHLY and FYNNEI. The CDR3 totals 15 residues. The CDR3 loop reads CASRGLAEYYNEQFF. CDR3 bases: TGTGCCAGCAGGGGACTAGCGGAATACTACAATGAGCAGTTCTTC. Drawing the rest from reference TRBV2 and TRBJ2-1, the complete variable domain is EPEVTQTPSHQVTQMGQEVILRCVPISNHLYFYWYRQILGQKVEFLVSFYNNEISEKSEIFDDQFSVERPDGSNFTLKIRSTKLEDSAMYFCASRGLAEYYNEQFFGPGTRLTVL.

The rearrangement links TRBV6-4 to TRBJ2-1; 7 bases agree with TRBD2. V shed 3 bases, J shed 7 bases, and the junction held 6 bases outside the gene matches. The CDR3 contains 14 residues. CDR1 MRHNA and CDR2 SNTAGT come from the germline V gene. DNA for the CDR3: TGTGCCAGCAGTGAATCAGTTAGCGGGAATGAGCAGTTCTTC. Protein product: CASSESVSGNEQFF.

This clone has just one count. The chain recombines TRBV27 with TRBJ1-2; the D is unclear. Germline V CDR1 and CDR2: MNHEY, SMNVEV (reference sequence). This CDR3 comprises 12 residues. Trimming removed 6 bases at V and 4 bases at J, with 9 bases between. CDR3 sequence reads: CASRTGFYGYTF. The CDR3 DNA is TGTGCCAGCAGAACGGGATTCTATGGCTACACCTTC.

The chain joins TRBV29-1 to TRBJ2-1; 13 nucleotides line up with TRBD2. This CDR3 has 14 amino acids. Germline values: CDR1 SQVTM, CDR2 ANQGSEA. V was pared by 6 bases and J by 8 bases, with 7 bases of the junction left unmatched. DNA for the CDR3: TGCAGCGTCAACGGACTAGCGGGAGTAGATGAGCAGTTCTTC. It is translated as CSVNGLAGVDEQFF.

The chain links TRBV11-2 to TRBJ2-5; D might be TRBD2 (6 bases). Germline CDR1 reads SGHAT; CDR2 reads FQNNGV. Deletions cut 6 bases from V and 2 bases from J, with 10 bases between. The CDR3 sequence is 13 residues long. CDR3 sequence: CASRLLAQETQYF. The DNA of the CDR3 is TGTGCCAGCAGATTACTAGCTCAAGAGACCCAGTACTTC.

This sequence joins TRBV27 and TRBJ2-7; D is uncertain. Trimming stripped 6 bases from V and 3 bases from J, with 9 bases between. This CDR3 comprises 12 residues. Germline V CDR1 and CDR2: MNHEY, SMNVEV (reference sequence). CDR3 coding DNA: TGTGCCAGCAGGGCGGCTGGCTACGAGCAGTACTTC. Translating gives CASRAAGYEQYF.